The entry that follows covers one T cell receptor (beta chain) sequence. Per the study methods: From reference gene primer amplification, estimates of nucleated cell counts were derived. Sequencing was performed with immunoSEQ multiplex PCR; in TCRdb, only in-frame clones are kept and a portion is missing. That table furnishes V, J and clone size, whereas the DNA furnished D and trimming. The sample lists around 250,000 clones; about 91% were seen once. V lost 0 bases and J lost 1, with 11 bases in between. This CDR3 has 16 residues. Germline CDR1 SGHAT, CDR2 FQDESV (reference sequence). Residents of about 25 US areas, aged 18 to 89 years, made up the participants. The record originates from a study of blood T cell repertoires in COVID-19. Study summary: Sites across the United States, Italy and Spain contributed samples from acute and convalescent COVID-19. PBMCs, B-cell-depleted T cells, or T cells provided the cDNA or gDNA that made up the material.

This receptor was obtained from a human donor in a cohort exposed to, infected with or recovered from COVID-19 (not recorded which). The donor label of this sample is uncertain. The chain carries TRBV11-1 and TRBJ2-3; tentatively, D is TRBD1 (6 bases). The sequencing sample was made of PBMCs or T cells enriched from blood (not recorded which). The CDR3 region is CASSLAGHIGTDTQYF. In nucleotides, the CDR3 is TGTGCCAGCAGCTTAGCGGGACACATTGGCACAGATACGCAGTATTTT.